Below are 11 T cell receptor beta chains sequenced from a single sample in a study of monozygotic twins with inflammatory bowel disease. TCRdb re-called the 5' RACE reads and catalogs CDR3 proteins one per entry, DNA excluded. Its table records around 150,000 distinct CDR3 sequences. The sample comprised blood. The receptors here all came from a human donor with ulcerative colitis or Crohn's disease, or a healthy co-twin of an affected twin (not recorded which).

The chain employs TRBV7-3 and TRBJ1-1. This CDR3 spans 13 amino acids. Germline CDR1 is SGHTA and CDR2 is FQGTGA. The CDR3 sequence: CASSATPNTEAFF.

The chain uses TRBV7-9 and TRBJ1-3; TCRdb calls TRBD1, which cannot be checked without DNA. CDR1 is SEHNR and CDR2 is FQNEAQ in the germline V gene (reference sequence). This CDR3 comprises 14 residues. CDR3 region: CASRSTASGNTIYF.

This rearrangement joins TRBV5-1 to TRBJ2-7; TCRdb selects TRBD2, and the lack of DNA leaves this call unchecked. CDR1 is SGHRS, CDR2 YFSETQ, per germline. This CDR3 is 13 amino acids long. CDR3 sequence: CASSSGLAGGWYF.

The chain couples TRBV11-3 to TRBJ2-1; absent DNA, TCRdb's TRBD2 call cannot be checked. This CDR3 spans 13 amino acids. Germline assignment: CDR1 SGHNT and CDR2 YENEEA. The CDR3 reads CASSPSYYNEQFF.

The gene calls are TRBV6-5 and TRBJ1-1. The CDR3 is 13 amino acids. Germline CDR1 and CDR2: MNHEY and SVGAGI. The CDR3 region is CASSPHGYTEAFF.

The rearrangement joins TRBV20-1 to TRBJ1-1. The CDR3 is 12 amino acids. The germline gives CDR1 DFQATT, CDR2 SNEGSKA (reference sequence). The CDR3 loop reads CSATQYDTEAFF.

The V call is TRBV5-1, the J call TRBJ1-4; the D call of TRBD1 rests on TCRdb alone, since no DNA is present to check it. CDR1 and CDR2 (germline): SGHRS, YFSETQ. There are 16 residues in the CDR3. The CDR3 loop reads CASSVWDSTTNEKLFF.

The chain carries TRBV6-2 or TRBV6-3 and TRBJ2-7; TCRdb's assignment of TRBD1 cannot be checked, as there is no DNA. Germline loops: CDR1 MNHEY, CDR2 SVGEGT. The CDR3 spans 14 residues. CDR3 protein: CASSKPGHFYEQYF.

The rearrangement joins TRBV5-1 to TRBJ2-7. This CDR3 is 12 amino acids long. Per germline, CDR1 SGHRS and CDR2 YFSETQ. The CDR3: CASSLGWDEQYF.

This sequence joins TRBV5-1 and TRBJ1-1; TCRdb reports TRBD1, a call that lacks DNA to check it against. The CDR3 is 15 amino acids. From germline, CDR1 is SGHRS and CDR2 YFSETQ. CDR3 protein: CASSPWDRVNTEAFF. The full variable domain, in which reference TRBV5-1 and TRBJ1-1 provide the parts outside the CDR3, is KAGVTQTPRYLIKTRGQQVTLSCSPISGHRSVSWYQQTPGQGLQFLFEYFSETQRNKGNFPGRFSGRQFSNSRSEMNVSTLELGDSALYLCASSPWDRVNTEAFFGQGTRLTVV.

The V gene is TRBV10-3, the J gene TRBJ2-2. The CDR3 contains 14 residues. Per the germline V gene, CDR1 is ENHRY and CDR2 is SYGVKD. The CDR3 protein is CAISGDTNTGELFF.